This entry features one T cell receptor beta chain sequence. The record originates from a study of T cells in tuberculosis. Each donor contributed about 100,000 T cells on average, unsorted. The data were produced by immunoSEQ multiplex PCR, yet TCRdb's version contains in-frame clones alone and is incomplete. The sample lists more than 35,000 clones, about 95% occurring once. The CDR3 spans 15 residues. Trimming shortened V by 0 bases and J by 2 bases, and 8 bases separated the two germline ends. Germline V gives CDR1 LNHDA, CDR2 SQIVND (reference sequence). The rearrangement links TRBV19 to TRBJ1-5, with D perhaps matching TRBD1 (6 bases). The source is a donor aged 10-29 years with latent tuberculosis or without tuberculosis infection. The specimen sequenced was PBMCs. The CDR3 is CASSIDRGGNQPQHF. The CDR3 DNA is TGTGCCAGTAGTATAGACAGGGGAGGCAATCAGCCCCAGCATTTT.